These 2 T cell receptor beta chains originate from one sample sequenced in a study of blood T cell repertoires in COVID-19. Method: immunoSEQ multiplex PCR; TCRdb's copy keeps in-frame clones and lacks some. This sample has around 440,000 clones; about nine tenths occur once, and the top ten carry over 9.5%. Sequenced sample: peripheral blood. All receptors come from a woman aged 50 to 65 with COVID-19, enrolled during active disease.

The chain joins TRBV24-1 to TRBJ2-7, with TRBD1 identical over 9 bases. The germline CDR1 and CDR2 sequences are KGHDR and SFDVKD. V shed 7 bases, J shed 2 bases, and the junction held 2 bases outside the gene matches. There are 13 residues in the CDR3. This chain's CDR3 is CATSGTGTYEQYF. In DNA form, the CDR3 reads TGTGCCACCAGCGGGACAGGGACCTACGAGCAGTACTTC.

This rearrangement joins TRBV10-3 to TRBJ1-1, with D unclear. Trimming removed 0 bases at V and 8 bases at J, with 10 bases between. This CDR3 region has 13 residues. In germline, CDR1 is ENHRY, CDR2 SYGVKD. This chain's CDR3 is CAISESNSLEAFF. The CDR3, as DNA: TGTGCCATCAGTGAGTCGAATAGCCTGGAAGCTTTCTTT.